The clone carrying this T cell receptor (beta chain) was found many times. Sequencing ends 3 residues short of the CDR3 end; the germline J gene provides the rest. The germline CDR1 and CDR2 sequences are SGHRS and YFSETQ. Trimming took off 4 bases at V and 2 bases at J, with 4 bases between the two ends. The CDR3 is made up of 11 amino acids. This sample stems from a study of T cell clonality in common variable immunodeficiency. The repertoire was sequenced with immunoSEQ multiplex PCR; TCRdb's copy has only in-frame clones and lacks some. This sample comprises more than 55,000 clones, none seen once only.

Material: peripheral blood mononuclear cells. This TCR derives from a person aged 18 to 70 in good health. The V gene is TRBV5-1, the J gene TRBJ2-7; D gene ambiguous. This CDR3 reads CASSPAYEQYF. The part of the CDR3 DNA that was read is TGCGCCAGCAGCCCTGCCTACGAG.